A single sample is the source of the 15 T cell receptor beta chains below, sequenced in a study of early T cells in non-severe SARS-CoV-2 infection. TCRdb fed the 5' RACE reads into MiXCR, producing one record per CDR3 protein. The table has approximately 80,000 distinct CDR3 sequences, approximately 12% seen once; the top ten hold roughly 3.1%. The sample consisted of whole blood. The source is an adult who was a healthcare worker with PCR-confirmed SARS-CoV-2 infection or an uninfected control (not recorded which).

The chain combines TRBV6-1 with TRBJ1-6; D gene uncertain. The V and J ends lost 1 base and 4 bases respectively, with 8 bases between them. Per the germline V gene, CDR1 is MNHNS and CDR2 is SASEGT. This CDR3 region has 15 residues. Written as DNA, the CDR3 is TGTGCCAGCAGTGAAGTGACTGCGTATAATTCACCCCTCCACTTT. Encoded protein: CASSEVTAYNSPLHF.

This clonotype rates as medium-sized (0.01 to 0.1%). The chain links TRBV3-1 to TRBJ2-1; 8 bases map to TRBD2. CDR1 and CDR2 from the germline V gene are LGHDT and YNNKEL (reference sequence). The V and J ends lost 1 base and 9 bases, in that order; junction bases with no gene match: 11. There are 16 residues in the CDR3. CDR3 coding DNA: TGTGCCAGCAGCCAAGTCTCCGGGACTAGGATAGGTGAGCAGTTCTTC. This encodes CASSQVSGTRIGEQFF.

This clonotype was seen repeatedly, ten times or more. The chain couples TRBV13 to TRBJ1-2; D possibly corresponds to TRBD1 (6 bases). The germline CDR1 and CDR2 sequences are PRHDT and FYEKMQ (reference sequence). V was pared by 1 base and J by 6 bases, with 12 bases between. The CDR3 is 14 amino acids. For the CDR3, the DNA is TGTGCCAGCAGCTTAGTAGGAGGGGGGAATGGCTACACCTTC. Translation: CASSLVGGGNGYTF.

This clonotype was observed at least ten times. The V and J genes are TRBV24-1 and TRBJ2-7, with 7 nucleotides matching TRBD1. The junction had 6 bases not matched to a gene; V was cut back by 12 bases and J by 2 bases. Germline V gene sequence: CDR1 KGHDR, CDR2 SFDVKD. The length of the CDR3 is 12 residues. CDR3 DNA sequence: TGTGCCGCAGGGGACAGAGCCTACGAGCAGTACTTC. The encoded protein is CAAGDRAYEQYF.

The chain joins TRBV20-1 to TRBJ2-7; D is unclear. Trimming shortened V by 3 bases and J by 3 bases, and 18 bases separated the two germline ends. The CDR3 covers 15 residues. Germline CDR1 reads DFQATT; CDR2 reads SNEGSKA (reference sequence). CDR3 bases: TGCAGTGCTAGGCCCGACAACAGACGGGTCTACGAGCAGTACTTC. Amino acids: CSARPDNRRVYEQYF.

This clonotype came up a few times. The chain couples TRBV7-9 to TRBJ2-3, with 7 bases that match TRBD2. V shed 1 base and J 5 bases; nucleotides not matched to a gene: 9. From germline, CDR1 is SEHNR and CDR2 FQNEAQ (reference sequence). The CDR3 extends over 16 amino acids. This CDR3 reads CASSLGAGEAIDTQYF. In DNA form, the CDR3 reads TGTGCCAGCAGCTTAGGGGCGGGAGAGGCGATAGATACGCAGTATTTT. The complete variable domain, with remaining parts taken from reference TRBV7-9 and TRBJ2-3, reads DTGVSQNPRHKITKRGQNVTFRCDPISEHNRLYWYRQTLGQGPEFLTYFQNEAQLEKSRLLSDRFSAERPKGSFSTLEIQRTEQGDSAMYLCASSLGAGEAIDTQYFGPGTRLTVL.

The gene calls are TRBV28 and TRBJ1-4, with 8 bases fitting TRBD1. The length of the CDR3 is 15 residues. Germline loops: CDR1 MDHEN, CDR2 SYDVKM. The ends lost 5 bases at V and 5 bases at J; junction bases unmatched: 7. CDR3 DNA: TGTGCCAGCAGTCGGGGGGGACAGGAGAATGAAAAACTGTTTTTT. As protein: CASSRGGQENEKLFF.

The chain uses TRBV25-1 and TRBJ2-1; D call uncertain. With 1 base removed from V and 6 bases from J, the gap between germline ends came to 13 bases. The CDR3 covers 15 residues. CDR1 MGHDK and CDR2 SYGVNS come from the germline V gene. The CDR3: CASSESAALGNEQFF. The CDR3 coding sequence is TGTGCCAGCAGTGAATCGGCAGCCCTGGGCAATGAGCAGTTCTTC.

This clonotype was detected only a few times. V is TRBV20-1 and J is TRBJ2-1, with a weak D call TRBD2 (5 bases). Trimming removed 5 bases at V and 7 bases at J, with 15 bases between. The germline gives CDR1 DFQATT, CDR2 SNEGSKA (reference sequence). The CDR3 is made up of 13 amino acids. CDR3 sequence: CSAPEDSRNEQFF. In DNA, the CDR3 is TGCAGTGCTCCTGAGGACTCGCGGAATGAGCAGTTCTTC.

A few counts support this clonotype. This chain joins TRBV2 and TRBJ2-5; tentatively, D is TRBD2 (6 bases). The CDR3 totals 15 residues. Germline V gives CDR1 SNHLY, CDR2 FYNNEI. Trimming shortened V by 4 bases and J by 2 bases, and 14 bases separated the two germline ends. The CDR3 DNA follows: TGTGCCAGCAGTGTGGTGGGAGGACCACAAGAGACCCAGTACTTC. It is translated as CASSVVGGPQETQYF.

This chain connects TRBV29-1 to TRBJ2-2; TRBD2 is a possible D gene (6 bases). Looked up from germline, CDR1 is SQVTM and CDR2 is ANQGSEA. V was pared by 4 bases and J by 0 bases, with 9 bases between. The CDR3 sequence is 14 residues long. DNA for the CDR3: TGCAGCGTTGTCACTAGCTCGAACACCGGGGAGCTGTTTTTT. Protein product: CSVVTSSNTGELFF.

Of note for this clonotype: A read error is possible here, since a much larger clone lies one base away. This rearrangement joins TRBV7-6 to TRBJ2-2; TRBD1 matches at 8 bases. Germline assignment: CDR1 SGHVS and CDR2 FNYEAQ. The CDR3 runs 16 residues. CDR3 region: CASSLPRTGNIGELFF. In nucleotides, the CDR3 is TGTGCCAGCAGCTTACCCCGGACAGGGAACATCGGGGAGCTGTTTTTT.

This clonotype showed up just a few times. The chain is built from TRBV28 and TRBJ2-3; TRBD2 might be the D (5 bases). CDR1 and CDR2 from the germline V gene are MDHEN and SYDVKM. The CDR3 runs 12 residues. Trimming removed 6 bases at V and 3 bases at J, with 7 bases between. The CDR3 DNA reads TGTGCCAGCAGGACGGGGACAGATACGCAGTATTTT. This gives the protein CASRTGTDTQYF. The variable domain in full, completed from reference TRBV28 and TRBJ2-3, reads DVKVTQSSRYLVKRTGEKVFLECVQDMDHENMFWYRQDPGLGLRLIYFSYDVKMKEKGDIPEGYSVSREKKERFSLILESASTNQTSMYLCASRTGTDTQYFGPGTRLTVL.

This clonotype has a handful of counts. V and J are TRBV7-3 and TRBJ2-3; tentatively, D is TRBD1 or TRBD2 (6 bases each). From germline, CDR1 is SGHTA and CDR2 FQGTGA. Trimming took 2 bases from V and 8 from J, leaving 8 bases between them. CDR3 size: 12 residues. The CDR3 DNA sequence: TGTGCCAGCAGCTTAGAGGGGGGTACGCAGTATTTT. Protein: CASSLEGGTQYF.

This clonotype has a handful of counts. This sequence joins TRBV12-3 or TRBV12-4 and TRBJ2-5, with 11 bases aligning to TRBD2. The CDR3 has 16 amino acids. Germline trimming cut 1 base from V and 1 base from J; bases unmatched to any gene: 2. CDR3 region: CASSLGSGGAQETQYF. The CDR3 bases are TGTGCCAGCAGTTTAGGTAGCGGGGGGGCCCAAGAGACCCAGTACTTC.